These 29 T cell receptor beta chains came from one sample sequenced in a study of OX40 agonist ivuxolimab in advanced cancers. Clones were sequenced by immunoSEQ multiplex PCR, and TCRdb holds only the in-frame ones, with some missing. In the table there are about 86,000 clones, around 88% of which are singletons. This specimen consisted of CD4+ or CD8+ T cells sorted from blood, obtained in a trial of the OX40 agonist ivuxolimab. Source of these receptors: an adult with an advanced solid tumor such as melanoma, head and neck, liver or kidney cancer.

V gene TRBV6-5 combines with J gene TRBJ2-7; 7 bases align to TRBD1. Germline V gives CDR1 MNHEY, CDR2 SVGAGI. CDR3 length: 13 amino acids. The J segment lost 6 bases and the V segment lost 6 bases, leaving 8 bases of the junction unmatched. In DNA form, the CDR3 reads TGTGCCAGCAGGAGGGACAGAGGATCCGAGCAGTACTTC. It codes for CASRRDRGSEQYF.

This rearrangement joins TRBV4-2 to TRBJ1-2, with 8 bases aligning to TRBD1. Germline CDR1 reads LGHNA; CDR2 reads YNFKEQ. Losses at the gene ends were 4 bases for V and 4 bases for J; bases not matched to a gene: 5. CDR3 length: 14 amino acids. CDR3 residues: CASSPPGQAYGYTF. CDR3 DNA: TGTGCCAGCAGCCCCCCGGGACAGGCCTATGGCTACACCTTC.

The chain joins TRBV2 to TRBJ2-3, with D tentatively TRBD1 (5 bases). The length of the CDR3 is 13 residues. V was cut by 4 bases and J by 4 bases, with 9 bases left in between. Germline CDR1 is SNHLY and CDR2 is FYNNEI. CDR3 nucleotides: TGTGCCAGCAGTGCGGCAGGGCCAGATACGCAGTATTTT. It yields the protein CASSAAGPDTQYF.

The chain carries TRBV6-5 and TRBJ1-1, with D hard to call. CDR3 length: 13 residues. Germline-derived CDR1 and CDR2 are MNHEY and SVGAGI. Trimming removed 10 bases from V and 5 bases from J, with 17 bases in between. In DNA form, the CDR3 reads TGTGCCACCCAGAGGGCCATCGGGACTGAAGCTTTCTTT. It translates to CATQRAIGTEAFF.

CDR3 DNA: TGTGCCAGCAGCCTTTCTGACTACGAGCAGTACTTC. Its protein is CASSLSDYEQYF. The rearrangement joins TRBV5-5 to TRBJ2-7; the D is unclear. V was clipped by 4 bases and J by 3 bases, with 8 bases between them. CDR1 and CDR2 from the germline V gene are SGHKS and YYEKEE (reference sequence). The CDR3 is 12 residues long.

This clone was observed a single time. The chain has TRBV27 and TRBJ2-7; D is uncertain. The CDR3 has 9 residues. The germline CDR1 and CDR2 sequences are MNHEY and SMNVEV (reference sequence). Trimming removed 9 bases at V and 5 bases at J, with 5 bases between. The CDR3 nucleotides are TGTGCCAGGTACCACGAGCAGTACTTC. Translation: CARYHEQYF.

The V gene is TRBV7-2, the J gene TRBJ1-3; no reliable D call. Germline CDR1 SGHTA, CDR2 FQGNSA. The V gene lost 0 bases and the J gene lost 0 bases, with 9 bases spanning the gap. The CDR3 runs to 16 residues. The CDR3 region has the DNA TGTGCCAGCAGCTTAGCTTCCAGTAGCTCTGGAAACACCATATATTTT. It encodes CASSLASSSSGNTIYF.

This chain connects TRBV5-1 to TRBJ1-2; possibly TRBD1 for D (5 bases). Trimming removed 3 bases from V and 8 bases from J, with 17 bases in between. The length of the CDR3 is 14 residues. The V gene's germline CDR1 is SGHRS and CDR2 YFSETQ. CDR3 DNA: TGCGCCAGCAGCTCCGTCGGGACCTCGGAGGGCTACACCTTC. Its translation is CASSSVGTSEGYTF.

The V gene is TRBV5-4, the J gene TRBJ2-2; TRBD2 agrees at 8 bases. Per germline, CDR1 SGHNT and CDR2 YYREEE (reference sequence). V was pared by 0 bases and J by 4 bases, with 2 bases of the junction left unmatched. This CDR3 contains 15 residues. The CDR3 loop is CASSLARGVTGELFF. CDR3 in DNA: TGTGCCAGCAGCTTGGCGCGGGGGGTCACCGGGGAGCTGTTTTTT. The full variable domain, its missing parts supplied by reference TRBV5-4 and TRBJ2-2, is ETGVTQSPTHLIKTRGQQVTLRCSSQSGHNTVSWYQQALGQGPQFIFQYYREEENGRGNFPPRFSGLQFPNYSSELNVNALELDDSALYLCASSLARGVTGELFFGEGSRLTVL.

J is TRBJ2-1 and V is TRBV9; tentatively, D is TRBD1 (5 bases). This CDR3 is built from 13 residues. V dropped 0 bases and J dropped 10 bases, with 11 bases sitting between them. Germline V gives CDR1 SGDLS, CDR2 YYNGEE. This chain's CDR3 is CASSVGQGDEQFF. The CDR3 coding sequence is TGTGCCAGCAGCGTAGGGCAGGGTGACGAGCAGTTCTTC.

The CDR3 loop reads CASSQTSEQFF. The DNA of the CDR3 is TGTGCCAGCAGCCAGACATCAGAGCAGTTCTTC. The chain has TRBV5-4 and TRBJ2-1; no reliable D call. Deletions cut 4 bases from V and 10 bases from J, with 9 bases between. The CDR3 totals 11 residues. Germline V lookup: CDR1 SGHNT, CDR2 YYREEE (reference sequence).

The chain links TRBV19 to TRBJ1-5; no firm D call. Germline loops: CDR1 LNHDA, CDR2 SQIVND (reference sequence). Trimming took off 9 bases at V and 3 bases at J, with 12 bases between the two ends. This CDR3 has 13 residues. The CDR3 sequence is CASAAGHNQPQHF. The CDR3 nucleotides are TGTGCCAGCGCGGCGGGCCACAATCAGCCCCAGCATTTT.

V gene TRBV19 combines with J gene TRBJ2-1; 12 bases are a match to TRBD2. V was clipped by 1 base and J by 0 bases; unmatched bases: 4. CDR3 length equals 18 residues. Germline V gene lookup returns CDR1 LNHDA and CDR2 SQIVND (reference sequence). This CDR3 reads CASSIGLAGASSYNEQFF. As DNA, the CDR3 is TGTGCCAGTAGTATAGGACTAGCGGGGGCGAGCTCCTACAATGAGCAGTTCTTC.

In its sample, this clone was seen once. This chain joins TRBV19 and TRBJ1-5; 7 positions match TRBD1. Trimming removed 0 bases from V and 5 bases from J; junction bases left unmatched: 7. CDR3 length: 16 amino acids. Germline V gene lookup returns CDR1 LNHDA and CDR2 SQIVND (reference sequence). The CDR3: CASSIDRGTADQPQHF. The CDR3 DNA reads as TGTGCCAGTAGTATAGATCGGGGGACAGCCGATCAGCCCCAGCATTTT.

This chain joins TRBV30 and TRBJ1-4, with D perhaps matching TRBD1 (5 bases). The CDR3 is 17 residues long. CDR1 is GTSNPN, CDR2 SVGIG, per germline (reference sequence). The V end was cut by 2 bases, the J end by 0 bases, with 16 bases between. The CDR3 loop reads CAWSRPEYRTTNEKLFF. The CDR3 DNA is TGTGCCTGGAGTCGTCCAGAATACAGGACAACTAATGAAAAACTGTTTTTT.

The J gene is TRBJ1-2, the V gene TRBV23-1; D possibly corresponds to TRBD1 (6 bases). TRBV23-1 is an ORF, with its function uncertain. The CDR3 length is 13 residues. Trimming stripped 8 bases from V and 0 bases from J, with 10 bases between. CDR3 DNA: TGCGCCAGCGACAGGTTGACTAACTATGGCTACACCTTC. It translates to CASDRLTNYGYTF.

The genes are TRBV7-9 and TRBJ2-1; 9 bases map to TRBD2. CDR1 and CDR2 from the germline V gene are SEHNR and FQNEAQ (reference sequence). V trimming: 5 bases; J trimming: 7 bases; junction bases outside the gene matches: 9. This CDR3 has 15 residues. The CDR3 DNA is TGTGCCAGCAGCAACAGCGGGGGGATCTCTAATGAGCAGTTCTTC. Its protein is CASSNSGGISNEQFF.

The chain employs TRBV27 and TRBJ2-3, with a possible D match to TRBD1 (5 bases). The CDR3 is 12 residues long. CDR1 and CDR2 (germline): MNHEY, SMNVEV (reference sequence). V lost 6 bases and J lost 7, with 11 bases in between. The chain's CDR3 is CASRAQGNTQYF. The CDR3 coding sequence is TGTGCCAGCAGGGCCCAGGGAAATACGCAGTATTTT.

The DNA of the CDR3 is TGCGCCAGCAGTCCTTGGACAGCGGTTTGCTATAGCAATCAGCCCCAGCATTTT. Protein sequence: CASSPWTAVCYSNQPQHF. The chain has TRBV23-1 and TRBJ1-5, with a tentative D call TRBD1 (6 bases). TRBV23-1 is sorted into the ORF group, with uncertain function. Trimming stripped 4 bases from V and 0 bases from J, with 19 bases between. CDR3 length: 18 residues.

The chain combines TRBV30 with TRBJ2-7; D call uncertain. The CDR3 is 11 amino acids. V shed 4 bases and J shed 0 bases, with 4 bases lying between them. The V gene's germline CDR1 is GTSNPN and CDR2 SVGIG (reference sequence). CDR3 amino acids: CAWMGSYEQYF. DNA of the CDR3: TGTGCCTGGATGGGCTCCTACGAGCAGTACTTC.

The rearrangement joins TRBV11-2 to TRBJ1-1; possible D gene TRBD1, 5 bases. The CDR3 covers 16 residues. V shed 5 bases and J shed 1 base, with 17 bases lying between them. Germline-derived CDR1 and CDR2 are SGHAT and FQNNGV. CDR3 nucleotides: TGTGCCAGCAGCACCTACAGGCCTAGTAGGAACACTGAAGCTTTCTTT. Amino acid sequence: CASSTYRPSRNTEAFF.

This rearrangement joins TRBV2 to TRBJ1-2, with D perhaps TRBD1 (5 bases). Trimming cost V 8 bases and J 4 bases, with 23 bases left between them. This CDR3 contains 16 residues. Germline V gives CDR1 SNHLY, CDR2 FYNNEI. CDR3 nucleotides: TGTGCCAGCCGACCTTGGGGAGGGCGAGGGGTCTATGGCTACACCTTC. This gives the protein CASRPWGGRGVYGYTF. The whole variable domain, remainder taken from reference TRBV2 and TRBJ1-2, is EPEVTQTPSHQVTQMGQEVILRCVPISNHLYFYWYRQILGQKVEFLVSFYNNEISEKSEIFDDQFSVERPDGSNFTLKIRSTKLEDSAMYFCASRPWGGRGVYGYTFGSGTRLTVV.

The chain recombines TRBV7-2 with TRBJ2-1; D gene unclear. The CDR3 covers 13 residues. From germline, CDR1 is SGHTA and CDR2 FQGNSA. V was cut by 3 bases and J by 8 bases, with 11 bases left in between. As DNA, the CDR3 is TGTGCCAGCAGCTTTTCTAGAGTCGATGAGCAGTTCTTC. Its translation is CASSFSRVDEQFF.

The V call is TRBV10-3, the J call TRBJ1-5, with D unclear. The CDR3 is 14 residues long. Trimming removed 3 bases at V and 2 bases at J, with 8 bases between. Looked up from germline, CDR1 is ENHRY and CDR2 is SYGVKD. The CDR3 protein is CAISDEGGNQPQHF. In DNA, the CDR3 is TGTGCCATCAGTGATGAGGGAGGCAATCAGCCCCAGCATTTT.

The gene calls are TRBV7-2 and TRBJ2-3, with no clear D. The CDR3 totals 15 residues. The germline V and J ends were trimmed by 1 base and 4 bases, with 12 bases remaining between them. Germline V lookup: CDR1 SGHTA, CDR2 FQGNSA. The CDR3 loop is CASSLVLLVSDTQYF. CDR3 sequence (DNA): TGTGCCAGCAGCTTAGTCCTGCTCGTCTCAGATACGCAGTATTTT.

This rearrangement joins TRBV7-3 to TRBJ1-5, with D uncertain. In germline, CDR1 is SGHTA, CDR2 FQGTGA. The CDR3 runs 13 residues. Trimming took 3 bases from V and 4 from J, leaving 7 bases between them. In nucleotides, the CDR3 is TGTGCCAGCAGCTTCGGAGGTAATCAGCCCCAGCATTTT. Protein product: CASSFGGNQPQHF.

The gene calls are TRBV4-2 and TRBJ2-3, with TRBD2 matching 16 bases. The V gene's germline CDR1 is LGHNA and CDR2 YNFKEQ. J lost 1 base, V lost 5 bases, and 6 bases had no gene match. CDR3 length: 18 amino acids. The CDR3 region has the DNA TGTGCCAGCAGCGCGGGACTAGCGGGAGGGTCGGGCACAGATACGCAGTATTTT. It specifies CASSAGLAGGSGTDTQYF.

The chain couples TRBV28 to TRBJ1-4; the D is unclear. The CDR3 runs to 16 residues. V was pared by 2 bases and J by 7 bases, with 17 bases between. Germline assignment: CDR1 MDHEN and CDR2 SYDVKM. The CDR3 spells CASSLIYGSGSEKLFF. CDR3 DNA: TGTGCCAGCAGTTTAATATATGGGTCGGGTAGTGAAAAACTGTTTTTT.

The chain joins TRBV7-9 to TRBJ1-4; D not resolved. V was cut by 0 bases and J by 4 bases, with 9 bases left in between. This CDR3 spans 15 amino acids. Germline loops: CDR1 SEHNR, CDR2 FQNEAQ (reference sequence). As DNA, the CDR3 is TGTGCCAGCAGCTTAGCCCGGTCCCTTAATGAAAAACTGTTTTTT. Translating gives CASSLARSLNEKLFF.